The table lists the clone carrying this T cell receptor (beta chain) with many counts. Its antigen remains unknown. Germline values: CDR1 DFQATT, CDR2 SNEGSKA (reference sequence). V dropped 3 bases and J dropped 5; count of bases not matched to a gene: 0. The CDR3 consists of 13 residues. As for the cDNA, it was generated by 5'RACE with 10-nucleotide random UMIs. TCRdb used MiXCR to reprocess the 5' RACE reads, holding one entry per CDR3 protein. The profile covers 60,000 to 85,000 distinct CDR3 sequences, with 4.5% to 5.5% appearing a single time and 2% to 2.5% taken by the ten largest. This sample was included in a study of neurological immune-mediated disorders. Study results and caveats: Multiple sclerosis, the disease with the least TCR clonal expansion, fell below healthy controls, whereas HTLV-1-associated myelopathy showed the most. Among 34 multiple sclerosis patients, 18 had repertoires that phylogenetic grouping placed in one related-CDR3 cluster, a possible signature.

Material: PBMCs. J is TRBJ2-1 and V is TRBV20-1, with 11 bases lining up with TRBD2. This TCR was recovered from a woman in her sixties or seventies with multiple sclerosis. CDR3 nucleotide sequence: TGCAGTGCTAGGGGACTAGCGGACAATGAGCAGTTCTTC. Protein: CSARGLADNEQFF.